These T cell receptor beta chains were read from a single sample in a study of blood T cells in healthy people across ages. TCRdb passed the 5' RACE reads through MiXCR, listing each CDR3 protein once. The data show 700,000 or so distinct CDR3 sequences, 22% seen once. The sequencing sample was made of blood. These receptors originate from a man in his sixties or seventies in good health. Both conserved end residues are trimmed from each CDR3. Not all rows give a size; the values are once, few, many and, for expanded clones, a class.

v_call	clone_size	j_call	cdr3_aa
TRBV12-3/TRBV12-4	few	TRBJ2-4	ASSLAAGPAIQY
TRBV4-3	.	TRBJ1-1	ASSQPAGNTEAF
TRBV27	.	.	ASSEREGNEQF
TRBV18	few	TRBJ2-5	ASSHRNLGGEETQY
TRBV7-2	.	TRBJ2-2	ASSSPRGGGLAKPGELF
TRBV29-1	few	TRBJ1-3	SVWAVTSSGNTIY
TRBV5-1	.	TRBJ2-3	ASSPGPHTDTQY
TRBV5-1	.	TRBJ2-7	ASSTYRGSSYEQY
TRBV4-3	few	TRBJ2-1	ASSQDLGDRPAYNEQF
TRBV11-2	few	TRBJ2-3	ASSLDSVTDTQY
TRBV28	.	TRBJ2-7	ASSLFPWTEKPSYEQY
TRBV28	few	TRBJ2-2	ASSLTSGENTGELF
TRBV12-5	few	TRBJ2-1	ASGLLLGGAHREQF
TRBV20-1	.	TRBJ1-2	SARKSSPTGGYGYT
TRBV7-6	few	TRBJ2-5	ASSTGPGVETQY
TRBV5-5	few	TRBJ2-5	ASSWWRREETQY
TRBV21-1	.	TRBJ2-4	AISGGRDRIQY
TRBV3-1	few	TRBJ2-5	ASSLPHGPQETQY
TRBV7-9	.	TRBJ1-1	ASSPKGHSMNTEAF
TRBV20-1	many	TRBJ1-5	SALGLLNSNQPQH
TRBV25-1	.	TRBJ1-2	ASMAPSRAYGYT
TRBV6-2/TRBV6-3	few	TRBJ2-1	ASSYSEVNEQF
TRBV5-1	.	TRBJ1-3	ASSLELRTTGNTIY